This T cell receptor beta chain comes out of a study of shared clonotypes between healthy human individuals. Germline assignment: CDR1 MDHEN and CDR2 SYDVKM. The CDR3 consists of 16 residues. The germline V and J ends were trimmed by 6 bases and 5 bases, with 22 bases remaining between them. Repertoires were generated with immunoSEQ multiplex PCR, while TCRdb's copy carries only in-frame clones and drops some. The table includes some 680,000 clones, about 80% detected once. Sequenced: memory CD4+ T cells sorted from blood. Noted subset: CD45RA-negative fraction. The sequence came from a young woman in good health. The chain uses TRBV28 and TRBJ2-5, with a tentative D call TRBD2 (5 bases). The CDR3 nucleotides are TGTGCCAGCAGCGCGTCATCCGGGATTTTAGGGGAGACCCAGTACTTC. Translated: CASSASSGILGETQYF.